This T cell receptor beta chain was observed in a study of human T cells and chemical hapten exposure. Germline CDR1 is KGHSH and CDR2 is LQKENI. Trimming removed 4 bases from V and 6 bases from J, with 16 bases in between. The CDR3 is 15 residues long. Study-wide results and caveats: There was no change with DPC sensitization in TCRs above 1 in 1000 frequency. As patch test score rose, PT1 expanded TCR counts tended to rise as well.

Time point described: pre-sensitization, week 0. Treatment described: therapeutic diphenylcyclopropenone sensitization with weekly scalp DPC. Points on this clonotype: Its antigen is unknown.

One entry per CDR3 protein results from TCRdb running MiXCR on the RACE reads. This table holds 35,000 to 45,000 distinct CDR3 sequences, roughly 12% found once. The chain is built from TRBV18 and TRBJ2-1, with D hard to call. The TCR originated in a young woman with alopecia areata. Some clones in this sample may be carry-over from other donors' samples. The specimen comprised whole blood, sampled in connection with sensitization to the hapten diphenylcyclopropenone (DPC). The CDR3 sequence: CASSRPSTLRNEQFF. The CDR3 coding sequence is TGTGCCAGCTCACGACCAAGCACTCTTCGCAATGAGCAGTTCTTC. Complete variable domain (other parts from reference TRBV18 and TRBJ2-1): NAGVMQNPRHLVRRRGQEARLRCSPMKGHSHVYWYRQLPEEGLKFMVYLQKENIIDESGMPKERFSAEFPKEGPSILRIQQVVRGDSAAYFCASSRPSTLRNEQFFGPGTRLTVL.